Following are 25 T cell receptor beta chains from one sample sequenced in a study of blood T cell repertoires in COVID-19. Profiled with immunoSEQ multiplex PCR; TCRdb holds only in-frame clones, not every one. The table includes fewer than 70,000 clones, 70% to 90% detected once. The sample consisted of peripheral blood. These receptor sequences come from a man aged 40-49 years with COVID-19, enrolled during active disease.

The V gene is TRBV30, the J gene TRBJ2-1; perhaps TRBD2 as D (5 bases). In germline, CDR1 is GTSNPN, CDR2 SVGIG (reference sequence). V shed 4 bases and J shed 2 bases, with 15 bases lying between them. This CDR3 has 15 amino acids. This CDR3 is CAWNGRGLAYNEQFF. The CDR3 region has the DNA TGTGCCTGGAACGGACGAGGGTTGGCCTACAATGAGCAGTTCTTC.

The V and J genes are TRBV2 and TRBJ1-1, with TRBD1 matching over 7 bases. V was clipped by 8 bases and J by 1 base; unmatched bases: 4. The CDR3 has 13 residues. CDR1 and CDR2 from the germline V gene are SNHLY and FYNNEI. This CDR3 is CASDRDRNTEAFF. Here the CDR3 DNA reads TGTGCCAGCGACCGGGACAGGAACACTGAAGCTTTCTTT.

The genes are TRBV9 and TRBJ2-1; TRBD1 is a possible D gene (5 bases). The V gene lost 4 bases and the J gene lost 6 bases, with 17 bases spanning the gap. The germline V gene has CDR1 SGDLS and CDR2 YYNGEE. The CDR3 contains 15 residues. CDR3 DNA sequence: TGTGCCAGCAGCCTAGGTGGCAGGGTTCGCAATGAGCAGTTCTTC. This translates into CASSLGGRVRNEQFF.

There are a few counts of this clone. V usage is TRBV4-1 and J usage is TRBJ2-4; D gene unclear. This CDR3 comprises 15 residues. The V end lost 1 base, the J end lost 0 bases, and 7 bases lay between the germline ends. Germline V lookup: CDR1 MGHRA, CDR2 YSYEKL. In DNA form, the CDR3 reads TGCGCCAGCAGCCAAGGAGTTGTAGCCAAAAACATTCAGTACTTC. Translating gives CASSQGVVAKNIQYF.

This rearrangement joins TRBV7-2 to TRBJ2-1, with a tentative D call TRBD1 (5 bases). V dropped 10 bases and J dropped 7 bases, with 8 bases sitting between them. The germline V gene has CDR1 SGHTA and CDR2 FQGNSA. The CDR3 consists of 10 residues. The CDR3 loop reads CAIGANEQFF. The DNA of the CDR3 is TGTGCCATAGGGGCGAATGAGCAGTTCTTC. Looking up the rest from reference TRBV7-2 and TRBJ2-1 gives the full variable domain: GAGVSQSPSNKVTEKGKDVELRCDPISGHTALYWYRQSLGQGLEFLIYFQGNSAPDKSGLPSDRFSAERTGGSVSTLTIQRTQQEDSAVYLCAIGANEQFFGPGTRLTVL.

The chain links TRBV5-1 to TRBJ2-1; 16 bases map to TRBD2. The CDR3 consists of 17 residues. Losses at the gene ends were 0 bases for V and 6 bases for J; bases not matched to a gene: 3. The V gene's germline CDR1 is SGHRS and CDR2 YFSETQ. CDR3 sequence: CASSLAGTSGGANEQFF. The CDR3 region has the DNA TGCGCCAGCAGCTTGGCTGGGACTAGCGGGGGGGCCAATGAGCAGTTCTTC.

The gene calls are TRBV5-4 and TRBJ2-2; TRBD2 matches 8 bases. The CDR3 covers 16 residues. CDR1 is SGHNT and CDR2 is YYREEE in the germline V gene (reference sequence). J was trimmed by 2 bases and V by 1 base; bases with no gene match: 4. For the CDR3, the DNA is TGTGCCAGCAGCTTGTGGGCGGGGGGAAACACCGGGGAGCTGTTTTTT. It is translated as CASSLWAGGNTGELFF.

This chain links TRBV3-1 (or the pseudogene TRBV3-2) with TRBJ2-3; weak D call: TRBD1 (6 bases). V lost 0 bases and J lost 5, with 12 bases in between. CDR1 and CDR2 from the germline V gene are LGHDT and YNNKEL (reference sequence). The CDR3 contains 15 residues. The CDR3 DNA follows: TGTGCCAGCAGCCAAGATCTAGCCAGGGGAGATACGCAGTATTTT. Its protein product is CASSQDLARGDTQYF.

CDR3 in DNA: TGTGCCAGCAGTCCCTCTATGAACACCGGGGAGCTGTTTTTT. Residues: CASSPSMNTGELFF. The rearrangement uses TRBV7-9 and TRBJ2-2; D remains unclear. The germline V and J ends were trimmed by 6 bases and 1 base, with 9 bases remaining between them. The germline V gene encodes CDR1 SEHNR and CDR2 FQNEAQ (reference sequence). CDR3 length equals 14 residues.

The chain combines TRBV13 with TRBJ2-7, with 9 bases lining up with TRBD1. The length of the CDR3 is 16 residues. The junction had 13 bases not matched to a gene; V was cut back by 6 bases and J by 4 bases. Germline loops: CDR1 PRHDT, CDR2 FYEKMQ (reference sequence). CDR3 sequence: CASSPSWGQGIYEQYF. CDR3 DNA sequence: TGTGCCAGCAGTCCCAGCTGGGGACAGGGTATATACGAGCAGTACTTC.

The chain employs TRBV7-6 and TRBJ2-1, with TRBD2 matching over 7 bases. CDR3 length equals 17 residues. Losses at the gene ends were 0 bases for V and 2 bases for J; bases not matched to a gene: 7. The germline CDR1 and CDR2 sequences are SGHVS and FNYEAQ. CDR3 loop: CASSLASSGATYNEQFF. The CDR3 bases are TGTGCCAGCAGCTTAGCCTCGAGCGGGGCGACCTACAATGAGCAGTTCTTC.

This chain joins TRBV11-2 and TRBJ1-1; D unresolved. There are 14 residues in the CDR3. Per germline, CDR1 SGHAT and CDR2 FQNNGV. V was trimmed by 3 bases and J by 4 bases, leaving 12 bases between them. The CDR3 region is CASSFRDISTEAFF. CDR3 in DNA: TGTGCCAGCAGCTTCCGGGATATTAGCACTGAAGCTTTCTTT. The full variable domain, rest sourced from reference TRBV11-2 and TRBJ1-1, is EAGVAQSPRYKIIEKRQSVAFWCNPISGHATLYWYQQILGQGPKLLIQFQNNGVVDDSQLPKDRFSAERLKGVDSTLKIQPAKLEDSAVYLCASSFRDISTEAFFGQGTRLTVV.

The rearrangement links TRBV5-1 to TRBJ2-3; 11 nucleotides line up with TRBD2. The CDR3 has 17 amino acids. CDR1 SGHRS and CDR2 YFSETQ come from the germline V gene. J gave up 9 bases and V 1 base, and 13 bases lay outside the gene matches. The CDR3: CASSLWASGGILPTQYF. The CDR3 bases are TGCGCCAGCAGCTTGTGGGCTAGCGGGGGGATCCTTCCGACGCAGTATTTT.

The V call is TRBV7-9, the J call TRBJ2-3; 8 bases align to TRBD2. Per the germline V gene, CDR1 is SEHNR and CDR2 is FQNEAQ (reference sequence). This CDR3 is 15 amino acids long. V was clipped by 8 bases and J by 0 bases; unmatched bases: 7. The CDR3 here is CASDGSGTSTDTQYF. Here the CDR3 DNA reads TGTGCCAGCGATGGTAGCGGGACTAGCACAGATACGCAGTATTTT.

The chain employs TRBV5-6 and TRBJ1-6; weak D call: TRBD1 (5 bases). The germline gives CDR1 SGHDT, CDR2 YYEEEE. The CDR3 length is 15 residues. Trimming took off 3 bases at V and 3 bases at J, with 10 bases between the two ends. The CDR3 loop reads CASSYETDYNSPLHF. CDR3 coding DNA: TGTGCCAGCAGCTATGAGACAGACTATAATTCACCCCTCCACTTT.

The V call is TRBV7-9, the J call TRBJ2-3; 7 bases match TRBD2. CDR3 size: 14 residues. Germline V CDR1 and CDR2: SEHNR, FQNEAQ (reference sequence). With 2 bases clipped from V and 6 bases from J, the junction kept 5 bases outside the gene matches. The CDR3: CASSLLSGGDTQYF. CDR3 in DNA: TGTGCCAGCAGCTTATTGTCGGGAGGCGATACGCAGTATTTT.

The J gene is TRBJ1-1, the V gene TRBV30, with D perhaps TRBD1 (5 bases). Germline V gene sequence: CDR1 GTSNPN, CDR2 SVGIG (reference sequence). Trimming stripped 0 bases from V and 10 bases from J, with 12 bases between. CDR3 length: 12 residues. CDR3 residues: CAWSVNGDRAFF. DNA for the CDR3: TGTGCCTGGAGTGTAAACGGAGACAGAGCTTTCTTT.

This clone occurred once. The rearrangement links TRBV3-1 (or the pseudogene TRBV3-2) to TRBJ1-6; 7 bases align to TRBD1. This CDR3 is 15 amino acids long. Losses at the gene ends were 1 base for V and 6 bases for J; bases not matched to a gene: 3. The germline CDR1 and CDR2 sequences are LGHDT and YNNKEL (reference sequence). The CDR3 DNA reads as TGTGCCAGCAGCCAAGGGGGACAGTTTAATTCACCCCTCCACTTT. Translated, it gives CASSQGGQFNSPLHF.

The chain couples TRBV6-5 to TRBJ2-7; the match to TRBD1 covers 8 bases. V lost 8 bases to trimming and J lost 4 bases; unmatched junction nucleotides: 7. Germline V gene lookup returns CDR1 MNHEY and CDR2 SVGAGI. The CDR3 runs to 13 residues. The DNA of the CDR3 is TGTGCCAGCGGTCGGACAGGGAATTACGAGCAGTACTTC. Protein sequence: CASGRTGNYEQYF.

The chain combines TRBV10-3 with TRBJ1-2; TRBD1 aligns across 8 bases. Germline CDR1 reads ENHRY; CDR2 reads SYGVKD. V lost 5 bases, J lost 5 bases, and 4 bases stayed unmatched. This CDR3 contains 13 residues. CDR3 protein: CAISSGTGYGYTF. The CDR3 nucleotides are TGTGCCATCAGTTCCGGGACAGGATATGGCTACACCTTC.

The J gene is TRBJ1-4, the V gene TRBV12-3 or TRBV12-4; D not certain. Trimming cost V 5 bases and J 7 bases, with 8 bases left between them. The CDR3 has 12 residues. CDR3 in amino acids: CASSASSEKLFF. For the CDR3, the DNA is TGTGCCAGCAGTGCAAGCTCTGAAAAACTGTTTTTT.

This chain connects TRBV7-9 to TRBJ2-5, with 8 bases that match TRBD1. In germline, CDR1 is SEHNR, CDR2 FQNEAQ (reference sequence). CDR3 length: 14 amino acids. The V and J ends lost 7 bases and 2 bases, in that order; junction bases with no gene match: 6. CDR3 sequence (DNA): TGTGCCAGCATGCTACAGGGGGTTCAAGAGACCCAGTACTTC. Amino acids: CASMLQGVQETQYF. Looking up the rest from reference TRBV7-9 and TRBJ2-5 gives the full variable domain: DTGVSQNPRHKITKRGQNVTFRCDPISEHNRLYWYRQTLGQGPEFLTYFQNEAQLEKSRLLSDRFSAERPKGSFSTLEIQRTEQGDSAMYLCASMLQGVQETQYFGPGTRLLVL.

The CDR3 sequence is CASSSMDSDGYTF. The DNA of the CDR3 is TGTGCCAGCAGCTCGATGGACTCCGATGGCTACACCTTC. J is TRBJ1-2 and V is TRBV7-9; D ambiguous. Germline V CDR1 and CDR2: SEHNR, FQNEAQ (reference sequence). V was trimmed by 4 bases and J by 6 bases, leaving 12 bases between them. The CDR3 is 13 residues long.

The rearrangement joins TRBV6-6 to TRBJ1-1; D ambiguous. Germline values: CDR1 MNHNY, CDR2 SVGAGI (reference sequence). This CDR3 comprises 11 residues. Trimming pared 5 bases from V and 6 bases from J, leaving 7 bases between. DNA for the CDR3: TGTGCCAGCAGTGAACAGTCTGAAGCTTTCTTT. Amino acids: CASSEQSEAFF.

The V gene is TRBV6-6, the J gene TRBJ2-7, with TRBD1 identical over 8 bases. Losses at the gene ends were 1 base for V and 2 bases for J; bases not matched to a gene: 4. The V gene's germline CDR1 is MNHNY and CDR2 SVGAGI (reference sequence). The CDR3 runs to 15 residues. The CDR3 spells CASSYLMDRAYEQYF. The CDR3 DNA is TGTGCCAGCAGTTACTTGATGGACAGGGCCTACGAGCAGTACTTC.